This TCR beta chain was profiled in a study of blood T cell repertoires in COVID-19. Study-wide background: Some COVID-19 samples were acute and others convalescent; all came from the United States, Italy and Spain. Sample material is recorded as cDNA or gDNA derived from T cells, B-cell-depleted T cells, or PBMCs.

Per the study methods: Estimation of nucleated cell counts relied on the amplification of reference gene primers. TCRdb's table, derived via immunoSEQ multiplex PCR, lists solely in-frame clones and lacks some. The V and J calls and clone size are taken from that table; D and trimming were inferred from the DNA. This table holds about 160,000 clones, around 80% found once. This clonotype was obtained from a woman aged 80 or older with acute or convalescent COVID-19. Sequencing input: peripheral blood.

CDR3 nucleotides: TGCGCCAGCAGCGACACCGGGACAGCCGCCTATCTGGATACGCAGTATTTT. It encodes CASSDTGTAAYLDTQYF. The genes are TRBV5-1 and TRBJ2-3, with 7 bases identical to TRBD1. V lost 4 bases to trimming and J lost 6 bases; unmatched junction nucleotides: 17. The CDR3 consists of 17 residues. Germline assignment: CDR1 SGHRS and CDR2 YFSETQ.